Reported below is one TCR beta chain. The antigen is not known. The data derive from a study of cytomegalovirus exposure and HLA in healthy donors. Study-wide results and caveats: Researchers reported in a later analysis that a missense DCLRE1C variant was tied to TCR beta V- and J-gene trimming. When presence/absence was analysed, sequencing depth was taken to be roughly uniform across donors. The classifier reportedly diagnosed cytomegalovirus status with high specificity and sensitivity. Later analysis found that TCR beta chains associated with HLA were more clonally expanded than other, equally common chains.

PCR employed 60 Vbeta and 13 Jbeta primers. Some clones are missing from TCRdb's copy, which holds only in-frame ones; the method was immunoSEQ multiplex PCR. The sample lists around 240,000 clones; more than 75% were seen once. The CDR3 spans 14 residues. V shed 0 bases and J shed 3 bases, with 7 bases lying between them. Germline V gives CDR1 LGHNA, CDR2 YSLEER. J is TRBJ2-3 and V is TRBV4-3, with D tentatively TRBD1 (5 bases). Sequencing was carried out using PBMCs. This clonotype was sampled from a woman in her forties in good health and CMV-seropositive. CDR3 coding DNA: TGCGCCAGCAGCCAAGATAAGGGGACAGATACGCAGTATTTT. It specifies CASSQDKGTDTQYF.